The TCR beta chain under discussion was sequenced for a study of neurological immune-mediated disorders. The study used blood bank volunteers in Maryland, USA, as healthy controls. Germline assignment: CDR1 SGHTA and CDR2 FQGNSA. This CDR3 is 14 amino acids long. The germline V and J ends were trimmed by 6 bases and 0 bases, with 9 bases remaining between them. cDNA was made by 5'RACE with 10-nucleotide random UMIs. TCRdb reprocessed the 5' RACE reads with MiXCR, giving one entry per CDR3 protein. The sample consists of tens of thousands of distinct CDR3 sequences, approximately 17% of them appearing once. This clonotype was observed at least ten times.

The receptor was isolated from a woman in her forties in good health. Sequenced input: PBMCs. The chain couples TRBV7-2 to TRBJ2-4; no reliable D call. The CDR3 coding sequence is TGTGCCAGCAGTAGTAGCTTAGCCAAAAACATTCAGTACTTC. It translates to CASSSSLAKNIQYF.